This TCR beta chain originates from a study of neoadjuvant anti-PD-1 for oral cavity cancer. Study-level background: Non-progressing patients received a fourth nivolumab dose near day 43, then surgery on days 50-56. Whole-study results and caveats: With three patients per group, TCR findings need larger cohorts.

V was shortened by 2 bases and J by 2 bases, with 9 bases between the two germline ends. The CDR3 spans 14 residues. Germline lookup yields CDR1 SEHNR and CDR2 FQNEAQ (reference sequence). The patients had HPV-negative, locally advanced oral cavity squamous cell carcinoma. This clone was picked up one time. Its cognate antigen is unknown. Produced via immunoSEQ multiplex PCR; TCRdb's table is partial and in-frame only. In the table there are some 15,000 clones, 71% of which are singletons. The rearrangement uses TRBV7-9 and TRBJ2-5; D unclear. Sequenced here: PBMCs, sampled before nivolumab (anti-PD-1) treatment. The TCR sequence derives from a person aged 35-79 years with oral cavity squamous cell carcinoma. In nucleotides, the CDR3 is TGTGCCAGCAGCTTAAGGCTGGGTCAAGAGACCCAGTACTTC. Encoded protein: CASSLRLGQETQYF.